Below, 20 T cell receptor beta chains from the same sample are listed, as sequenced in a study of T cell responses to AZD1222 COVID-19 vaccine. The data were produced by immunoSEQ multiplex PCR, yet TCRdb's version contains in-frame clones alone and is incomplete. The table lists 100,000 to 150,000 clones, about 87% of them singletons, with about 10% in the top ten. The sequencing used peripheral blood, collected on day 0 of AZD1222 vaccination. The receptors stem from an adult in good health.

The chain carries TRBV9 and TRBJ2-7; D could derive from TRBD1 or TRBD2 (5 bases each). Trimming took 4 bases from V and 0 from J, leaving 11 bases between them. Germline assignment: CDR1 SGDLS and CDR2 YYNGEE. The CDR3 length is 14 residues. Here the CDR3 DNA reads TGTGCCAGCAGCTTTCGGGACCTCTCCTACGAGCAGTACTTC. Amino acid sequence: CASSFRDLSYEQYF. Full variable domain (missing parts from reference TRBV9 and TRBJ2-7): DSGVTQTPKHLITATGQRVTLRCSPRSGDLSVYWYQQSLDQGLQFLIQYYNGEERAKGNILERFSAQQFPDLHSELNLSSLELGDSALYFCASSFRDLSYEQYFGPGTRLTVT.

The V gene is TRBV7-8, the J gene TRBJ1-2, with 8 bases that match TRBD1. Germline CDR1 is SGHVS and CDR2 is FQNEAQ. V lost 0 bases and J lost 4; bases outside the gene matches: 10. The CDR3 length is 17 residues. The CDR3 DNA is TGTGCCAGCAGCTTAGCCCATCCAGGGGGCGCCGGCTATGGCTACACCTTC. Translation: CASSLAHPGGAGYGYTF.

The chain joins TRBV14 to TRBJ1-5; D is possibly TRBD1 (5 bases). Deletions cut 4 bases from V and 3 bases from J, with 7 bases between. Germline-derived CDR1 and CDR2 are SGHDN and FVKESK. The CDR3 is made up of 13 amino acids. The CDR3 coding sequence is TGTGCCAGCAGCCTCGGGACCAATCAGCCCCAGCATTTT. Amino acid sequence: CASSLGTNQPQHF.

The J gene is TRBJ2-5, the V gene TRBV5-8; D is possibly TRBD1 (5 bases). Germline CDR1 is SGHTS and CDR2 is YDEGEE. This CDR3 is built from 13 residues. V lost 2 bases and J 7 bases, leaving 12 bases between the germline ends. The CDR3 sequence: CASSLSREGTQYF. The CDR3 DNA reads TGTGCCAGCAGCTTAAGCAGGGAAGGGACCCAGTACTTC.

V gene TRBV7-8 combines with J gene TRBJ1-5, with 9 bases lining up with TRBD1. This CDR3 is built from 12 residues. V was clipped by 5 bases and J by 11 bases; unmatched bases: 4. Germline CDR1 reads SGHVS; CDR2 reads FQNEAQ. CDR3 region: CASSPRQGAQHF. DNA for the CDR3: TGTGCCAGCAGCCCGAGACAGGGGGCCCAGCATTTT.

The chain has TRBV6-1 and TRBJ2-2; TRBD2 matches at 11 bases. Per germline, CDR1 MNHNS and CDR2 SASEGT. The length of the CDR3 is 16 residues. V was pared by 4 bases and J by 4 bases, with 5 bases of the junction left unmatched. The CDR3 sequence: CASSGALAGGTGELFF. In DNA form, the CDR3 reads TGTGCCAGCAGTGGGGCTCTAGCGGGGGGCACCGGGGAGCTGTTTTTT.

The chain uses TRBV27 and TRBJ1-3; the match to TRBD1 covers 7 bases. V lost 7 bases to trimming and J lost 2 bases; unmatched junction nucleotides: 8. CDR1 is MNHEY and CDR2 is SMNVEV in the germline V gene (reference sequence). CDR3 length: 15 amino acids. The CDR3 sequence is CASISGTVPGNTIYF. CDR3 sequence (DNA): TGTGCCAGCATTTCCGGGACAGTTCCTGGAAACACCATATATTTT.

There are a few counts of this clone. The gene calls are TRBV18 and TRBJ1-1, with D hard to call. The ends were cut back, 4 bases at V and 0 bases at J, with 15 bases in the middle. From germline, CDR1 is KGHSH and CDR2 LQKENI. This CDR3 region has 16 residues. CDR3 nucleotides: TGTGCCAGCTCACTACGCACTAGGGCGATGAACACTGAAGCTTTCTTT. Amino acid sequence: CASSLRTRAMNTEAFF. The full variable domain, completed using reference TRBV18 and TRBJ1-1, is NAGVMQNPRHLVRRRGQEARLRCSPMKGHSHVYWYRQLPEEGLKFMVYLQKENIIDESGMPKERFSAEFPKEGPSILRIQQVVRGDSAAYFCASSLRTRAMNTEAFFGQGTRLTVV.

This clone came up once. This sequence joins TRBV13 and TRBJ2-1, with 9 bases identical to TRBD2. This CDR3 comprises 16 residues. J lost 2 bases, V lost 4 bases, and 6 bases had no gene match. CDR1 is PRHDT, CDR2 FYEKMQ, per germline (reference sequence). The DNA of the CDR3 is TGTGCCAGCAGCTCCTTGACTAGCGGACCCTACAATGAGCAGTTCTTC. Residues: CASSSLTSGPYNEQFF.

V gene TRBV6-5 combines with J gene TRBJ1-2, with 8 bases lining up with TRBD1. Trimming cost V 7 bases and J 2 bases; bases outside gene matches: 6. This CDR3 has 14 residues. Per germline, CDR1 MNHEY and CDR2 SVGAGI. The CDR3 DNA reads as TGTGCCAGCACCCCAGGGGGCCGGAACTATGGCTACACCTTC. It encodes CASTPGGRNYGYTF.

The chain recombines TRBV10-3 with TRBJ2-6, with 11 bases aligning to TRBD1. Germline V gene sequence: CDR1 ENHRY, CDR2 SYGVKD. The CDR3 covers 18 residues. The ends lost 4 bases at V and 3 bases at J; junction bases unmatched: 8. DNA for the CDR3: TGTGCCATCAGTGCCCGGGGACAGGGGGTTCGTGGGGCCAACGTCCTGACTTTC. Encoded protein: CAISARGQGVRGANVLTF.

The CDR3: CASSPSENDYGYTF. The CDR3 coding sequence is TGTGCCAGCAGCCCCAGTGAAAATGACTATGGCTACACCTTC. The rearrangement joins TRBV7-9 to TRBJ1-2; D unresolved. The CDR3 is 14 amino acids. Trimming cost V 5 bases and J 3 bases, with 13 bases left between them. CDR1 is SEHNR and CDR2 is FQNEAQ in the germline V gene (reference sequence).

The chain uses TRBV21-1 and TRBJ2-3; the listed D gene, TRBD2, was not tested against the DNA. TRBV21-1 is described as a pseudogene. This CDR3 is 18 amino acids long. CDR3 nucleotides: TGTGCCAGCAGCAATGGGAGGAGGGTGGGGGAGAGCACAGATACGCAGTATTTT. This codes for CASSNGRRVGESTDTQYF.

The genes are TRBV19 and TRBJ2-3; D might be TRBD2 (5 bases). The germline V gene has CDR1 LNHDA and CDR2 SQIVND (reference sequence). The CDR3 spans 15 residues. V gave up 3 bases and J gave up 2 bases, with 12 bases separating them. The CDR3 DNA is TGTGCCAGTAGTATGTTGGGTAGCGCCACAGATACGCAGTATTTT. Protein sequence: CASSMLGSATDTQYF.

The chain joins TRBV5-1 to TRBJ1-2; 9 bases map to TRBD1. This CDR3 contains 13 residues. The trim removed 3 bases at V and 6 bases at J, leaving 3 bases unmatched. The germline V gene encodes CDR1 SGHRS and CDR2 YFSETQ. In DNA, the CDR3 is TGCGCCAGCAGCTCACAGGGGGCCCATGGCTACACCTTC. Translated, it gives CASSSQGAHGYTF. Full variable domain (remainder filled in from reference TRBV5-1 and TRBJ1-2): KAGVTQTPRYLIKTRGQQVTLSCSPISGHRSVSWYQQTPGQGLQFLFEYFSETQRNKGNFPGRFSGRQFSNSRSEMNVSTLELGDSALYLCASSSQGAHGYTFGSGTRLTVV.

V and J are TRBV14 and TRBJ1-6; D ambiguous. V lost 3 bases and J 0 bases, leaving 6 bases between the germline ends. The CDR3 contains 15 residues. Germline CDR1 reads SGHDN; CDR2 reads FVKESK. This CDR3 is CASSQIGSYNSPLHF. The CDR3 bases are TGTGCCAGCAGCCAGATAGGCTCCTATAATTCACCCCTCCACTTT.

The V call is TRBV20-1, the J call TRBJ2-3; 7 bases agree with TRBD1. J gave up 6 bases and V 5 bases, and 2 bases lay outside the gene matches. The CDR3 is made up of 11 amino acids. The V gene's germline CDR1 is DFQATT and CDR2 SNEGSKA (reference sequence). CDR3 DNA: TGCAGTGCTTTACAGGGGGATACGCAGTATTTT. This encodes CSALQGDTQYF.

The CDR3 region is CASSLGGDYGYTF. In DNA form, the CDR3 reads TGTGCCAGCAGCTTGGGGGGTGACTATGGCTACACCTTC. The rearrangement uses TRBV5-6 and TRBJ1-2; D is uncertain. CDR1 SGHDT and CDR2 YYEEEE come from the germline V gene. The CDR3 spans 13 residues. V lost 0 bases, J lost 3 bases, and 6 bases lay in between. The full variable domain, with the rest looked up from reference TRBV5-6 and TRBJ1-2, is DAGVTQSPTHLIKTRGQQVTLRCSPKSGHDTVSWYQQALGQGPQFIFQYYEEEERQRGNFPDRFSGHQFPNYSSELNVNALLLGDSALYLCASSLGGDYGYTFGSGTRLTVV.

The gene calls are TRBV27 and TRBJ2-2; a possible D gene is TRBD1 (5 bases). The CDR3 extends over 15 amino acids. Trimming removed 2 bases from V and 4 bases from J, with 11 bases in between. Germline CDR1 reads MNHEY; CDR2 reads SMNVEV (reference sequence). The CDR3, as DNA: TGTGCCAGCAGTTTACAGGGTTTGGGCACCGGGGAGCTGTTTTTT. Its protein product is CASSLQGLGTGELFF.

This chain joins TRBV18 and TRBJ2-1; TRBD1 matches at 9 bases. In germline, CDR1 is KGHSH, CDR2 LQKENI. Trimming at V came to 5 bases and at J to 9 bases, leaving 14 bases not matched to a gene. The CDR3 sequence is 16 residues long. CDR3 bases: TGTGCCAGCTCAGGGTCGACAGGGGGGTTCGGCAGTGAGCAGTTCTTC. Residues: CASSGSTGGFGSEQFF.